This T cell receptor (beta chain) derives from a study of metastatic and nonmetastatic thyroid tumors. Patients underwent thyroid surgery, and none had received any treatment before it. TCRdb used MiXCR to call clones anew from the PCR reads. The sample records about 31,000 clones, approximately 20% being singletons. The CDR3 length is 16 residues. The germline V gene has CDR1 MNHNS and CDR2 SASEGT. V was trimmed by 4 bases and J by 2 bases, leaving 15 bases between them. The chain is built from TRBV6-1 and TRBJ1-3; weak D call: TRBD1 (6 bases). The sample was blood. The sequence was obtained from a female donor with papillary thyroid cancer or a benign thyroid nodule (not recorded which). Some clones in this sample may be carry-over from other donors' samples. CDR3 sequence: CASSVNREIAGNTIYF. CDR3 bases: TGTGCCAGCAGTGTGAACAGGGAGATAGCTGGAAACACCATATATTTT.